This entry lists 18 T cell receptor beta chains sequenced from one sample in a study of type 1 and type 2 diabetes patients. Genomic DNA was the PCR template. A primer set of 30 forward and 13 reverse primers amplified the CDR3. One entry per CDR3 protein, called by TCRdb with MiXCR from the multiplex PCR reads. The profile shows some 250,000 distinct CDR3 sequences, around 47% of them singletons. The sample consisted of peripheral blood mononuclear cells (PBMCs). These receptors were obtained from a young man with type 2 diabetes.

Regarding this clonotype: Just one base apart from a much larger clone, this may be a read error. V and J are TRBV7-8 and TRBJ1-1, with a possible D match to TRBD1 (5 bases). Germline V gene data show CDR1 as SGHVS and CDR2 as FQNEAQ. The germline V and J ends were trimmed by 5 bases and 1 base, with 11 bases remaining between them. CDR3 length: 14 residues. CDR3 DNA: TGTGCCAGCAGCCGGGACGGGCCGAACACTGAAGCTTTCTTT. It codes for CASSRDGPNTEAFF.

V gene TRBV30 combines with J gene TRBJ2-2; D perhaps matches TRBD2 (5 bases). The germline V gene encodes CDR1 GTSNPN and CDR2 SVGIG (reference sequence). The CDR3 runs 15 residues. V was trimmed by 2 bases and J by 6 bases, leaving 16 bases between them. The CDR3 region has the DNA TGTGCCTGGAGTTTTTTGGGTAGCGTGTCCGGGGAGCTGTTTTTT. It translates to CAWSFLGSVSGELFF.

Turning to this clonotype: Its ends do not fully match the called genes, so a read error is possible. The V call is TRBV10-3, the J call TRBJ2-1; 9 nucleotides line up with TRBD2. The CDR3 has 14 residues. CDR1 is ENHRY, CDR2 SYGVKD, per germline. CDR3 sequence reads: CATSDVSGGNEQFF. The CDR3, as DNA: TGTGCCACCAGTGACGTTAGCGGGGGAAATGAGCAGTTCTTC.

This clonotype was seen a few times. The chain combines TRBV7-2 with TRBJ2-7; 9 nucleotides align to TRBD2. This CDR3 is built from 17 residues. The trim removed 5 bases at V and 0 bases at J, leaving 11 bases unmatched. Looked up from germline, CDR1 is SGHTA and CDR2 is FQGNSA. CDR3 protein: CASSQEETSGFSYEQYF. The CDR3, as DNA: TGTGCCAGCAGCCAAGAAGAAACTAGCGGGTTCTCCTACGAGCAGTACTTC.

Notes on this clonotype: A much larger clone differs by one base, so this may be a read error. This rearrangement joins TRBV7-2 to TRBJ2-2, with a tentative D call TRBD2 (5 bases). Germline CDR1 SGHTA, CDR2 FQGNSA. The CDR3 has 12 residues. CDR3 bases: TGTGCCAGCAGCTTAGGCACCGGGGAGCTGTCTTTT. This encodes CASSLGTGELSF. Looking up the rest from reference TRBV7-2 and TRBJ2-2 gives the full variable domain: GAGVSQSPSNKVTEKGKDVELRCDPISGHTALYWYRQSLGQGLEFLIYFQGNSAPDKSGLPSDRFSAERTGGSVSTLTIQRTQQEDSAVYLCASSLGTGELSFGEGSRLTVL.

Ten or more counts support this clonotype. The rearrangement links TRBV7-2 to TRBJ2-5; D is uncertain. CDR3 length: 11 residues. V lost 5 bases and J 2 bases, leaving 3 bases between the germline ends. CDR1 is SGHTA, CDR2 FQGNSA, per germline. The CDR3 DNA reads as TGTGCCAGCAGCCCGCAAGAGACCCAGTACTTC. It yields the protein CASSPQETQYF.

With respect to this clonotype: With a much larger clone just one base away, this may be a read error. The chain carries TRBV15 and TRBJ2-5; D possibly corresponds to TRBD1 (6 bases). This CDR3 is 15 amino acids long. Germline V gene lookup returns CDR1 LNHNV and CDR2 YYDKDF (reference sequence). CDR3 amino acids: CATGRGSRGEETQYF. The CDR3 DNA reads as TGTGCCACCGGCAGGGGTAGCAGGGGTGAAGAGACCCAGTACTTC.

This clonotype came up many times. V is TRBV2 and J is TRBJ2-7, with unresolved D. The ends were cut back, 7 bases at V and 6 bases at J, with 10 bases in the middle. This CDR3 spans 11 amino acids. CDR1 SNHLY and CDR2 FYNNEI come from the germline V gene. This CDR3 reads CASNLWGEQYF. DNA of the CDR3: TGTGCCAGCAATCTCTGGGGCGAGCAGTACTTC.

V and J are TRBV2 and TRBJ1-5; no definite D call. Looked up from germline, CDR1 is SNHLY and CDR2 is FYNNEI. Trimming shortened V by 1 base and J by 0 bases, and 7 bases separated the two germline ends. The CDR3 has 15 residues. The CDR3, as DNA: TGTGCCAGCAGTGAAGGTATAAATAGCAATCAGCCCCAGCATTTT. This gives the protein CASSEGINSNQPQHF.

This chain uses TRBV25-1 with TRBJ1-6, with 7 nucleotides matching TRBD1. Looked up from germline, CDR1 is MGHDK and CDR2 is SYGVNS. After removal of 6 bases from V and 5 bases from J, the junction contained 7 bases not matched to a gene. This CDR3 has 15 residues. The chain's CDR3 is CASSLDRLNNSPLHF. The CDR3 bases are TGTGCCAGCAGCTTGGACAGGCTGAATAATTCACCCCTCCACTTT.

This clonotype was detected a few times. This rearrangement joins TRBV9 to TRBJ2-7; 9 nucleotides line up with TRBD2. CDR3 length: 12 amino acids. Germline V lookup: CDR1 SGDLS, CDR2 YYNGEE. This CDR3 is CRSGREGYEQYF. CDR3 nucleotides: TGTAGATCGGGGCGGGAGGGATACGAGCAGTACTTC.

The CDR3 DNA reads TGTGCCAGCAGCCCACCCCGGAGTAGCGGGAGTATCGATGAGCAGTTCTTC. Its translation is CASSPPRSSGSIDEQFF. The chain employs TRBV13 and TRBJ2-1; 9 bases match TRBD2. Germline CDR1 PRHDT, CDR2 FYEKMQ (reference sequence). The V and J ends lost 5 bases and 8 bases, in that order; junction bases with no gene match: 16. This CDR3 has 17 residues.

With regard to this clonotype: Just one base apart from a much larger clone, this may be a read error. The chain employs TRBV2 and TRBJ1-2; D is undetermined. Germline V gives CDR1 SNHLY, CDR2 FYNNEI. V lost 0 bases to trimming and J lost 1 base, with 9 bases between them. CDR3 length equals 15 residues. The CDR3 spells CASSEAYGVNYGYTF. The CDR3 DNA reads TGTGCCAGCAGTGAAGCCTACGGGGTTAACTATGGCTACACCTTC.

The V call is TRBV30, the J call TRBJ1-5, with TRBD1 as a possible D gene (5 bases). Trimming cost V 5 bases and J 5 bases, with 19 bases left between them. Looked up from germline, CDR1 is GTSNPN and CDR2 is SVGIG (reference sequence). The CDR3 totals 15 residues. The CDR3 DNA sequence: TGTGCCTGGGGGCCCCCGGGGCGTAAGGATCAGCCCCAGCATTTT. Translating it yields CAWGPPGRKDQPQHF.

The CDR3, as DNA: TGTGCCAGTAGCCCATACTCCGGGACAGGGGATGAAAAACTGTTTTTT. Its protein product is CASSPYSGTGDEKLFF. The V gene is TRBV19, the J gene TRBJ1-4; 10 bases fit TRBD1. The ends lost 6 bases at V and 6 bases at J; junction bases unmatched: 10. The CDR3 totals 16 residues. Germline CDR1 LNHDA, CDR2 SQIVND (reference sequence).

This chain uses TRBV9 with TRBJ2-7; 9 bases line up with TRBD1. Germline CDR1 is SGDLS and CDR2 is YYNGEE. This CDR3 is built from 19 residues. After removal of 0 bases from V and 6 bases from J, the junction contained 19 bases not matched to a gene. CDR3 nucleotides: TGTGCCAGCAGCGTAGCTAACAGGGGGCATAGTATCCCGAACCGCGAGCAGTACTTC. Translated, it gives CASSVANRGHSIPNREQYF.

The chain employs TRBV19 and TRBJ2-4; 7 positions match TRBD1. V was clipped by 1 base and J by 0 bases; unmatched bases: 9. The CDR3 is 18 residues long. In germline, CDR1 is LNHDA, CDR2 SQIVND (reference sequence). CDR3 sequence reads: CASSIARTGDLAKNIQYF. CDR3 nucleotide sequence: TGTGCCAGTAGTATAGCCCGTACAGGGGACCTAGCCAAAAACATTCAGTACTTC.

The rearrangement uses TRBV5-1 and TRBJ1-6; D might be TRBD1 (5 bases). The CDR3 contains 14 residues. The V and J ends lost 0 bases and 8 bases respectively, with 9 bases between them. Germline CDR1 is SGHRS and CDR2 is YFSETQ. The CDR3: CASSLGQRDSPLHF. The DNA for the CDR3 is TGCGCCAGCAGCTTGGGACAGAGGGATTCACCCCTCCACTTT. Full variable domain (rest looked up from reference TRBV5-1 and TRBJ1-6): KAGVTQTPRYLIKTRGQQVTLSCSPISGHRSVSWYQQTPGQGLQFLFEYFSETQRNKGNFPGRFSGRQFSNSRSEMNVSTLELGDSALYLCASSLGQRDSPLHFGNGTRLTVT.